This is a list of T cell receptor beta chains from one sample in a study of T cell repertoires in ileal Crohn's disease. Data came from immunoSEQ multiplex PCR; TCRdb stores just in-frame clones and leaves some out. The sample has a few thousand clones, 82% seen once; the top ten hold 7.6%. The sequencing sample was made of ileal tissue. The receptors derive from an adult with Crohn's disease. The CDR3 runs from the conserved cysteine through the conserved F or W. A D gene is named only where the DNA matches it firmly. Expanded clones get a size class; other rows say once, few or many, or leave the size out.

CDR3 | DNA | length | D | J | size | V
CASRVTGSNEQFF | TGTGCCAGCAGGGTTACAGGGTCCAATGAGCAGTTCTTC | 13 | . | TRBJ2-1 | . | TRBV7-9
CAGKQGSYEQYF | TGTGCCGGGAAACAGGGTTCCTACGAGCAGTACTTC | 12 | . | TRBJ2-7 | . | TRBV30
CASRIGVAGNTIYF | TGTGCCAGTAGAATAGGAGTAGCTGGAAACACCATATATTTT | 14 | . | TRBJ1-3 | . | TRBV19
CASRLTGGTEAFF | TGTGCCAGCAGATTGACAGGGGGCACTGAAGCTTTCTTT | 13 | TRBD1 | TRBJ1-1 | . | TRBV7-8
CAPGLAGPTDTQYF | TGTGCCCCCGGACTAGCGGGCCCCACAGATACGCAGTATTTT | 14 | TRBD2 | TRBJ2-3 | once | TRBV30
CASSEVGQGNSYNSPLHF | TGTGCCAGCAGTGAAGTAGGACAGGGTAACTCCTATAATTCACCCCTCCACTTT | 18 | TRBD1 | TRBJ1-6 | . | TRBV2
CASSTTASAREKLFF | TGTGCCAGCAGTACTACGGCATCTGCCCGAGAAAAACTGTTTTTT | 15 | . | TRBJ1-4 | . | TRBV6-5
CASSMPVYGYTF | TGTGCCAGTAGTATGCCAGTCTATGGCTACACCTTC | 12 | . | TRBJ1-2 | . | TRBV19
CASSFFGVDTGELFF | TGTGCCAGCAGCTTTTTCGGGGTGGACACCGGGGAGCTGTTTTTT | 15 | . | TRBJ2-2 | . | TRBV5-4
CASRRTGGADYGYTF | TGTGCCAGCAGACGGACAGGGGGTGCGGACTATGGCTACACCTTC | 15 | TRBD1 | TRBJ1-2 | . | TRBV5-6
CASSVYRAGLGREQFF | TGTGCCAGTAGTGTGTATAGGGCGGGACTAGGGCGTGAGCAGTTCTTC | 16 | TRBD2 | TRBJ2-1 | . | TRBV19
CASSRGTGWSTEAFF | TGTGCCAGCAGCCGGGGGACAGGTTGGAGCACTGAAGCTTTCTTT | 15 | TRBD1 | TRBJ1-1 | . | TRBV7-8
CASSFVQGAGEQYF | TGTGCCAGCAGTTTCGTGCAGGGGGCAGGCGAGCAGTACTTC | 14 | TRBD1 | TRBJ2-7 | . | TRBV27
CASSESWGPYEQYF | TGCGCCAGCAGTGAGTCGTGGGGCCCCTACGAGCAGTACTTC | 14 | . | TRBJ2-7 | . | TRBV10-2
CASRVEAGEPNEQFF | TGTGCCAGCAGGGTAGAGGCGGGGGAACCCAATGAGCAGTTCTTC | 15 | TRBD2 | TRBJ2-1 | few | TRBV2
CASRTARQGVAGYTF | TGTGCCAGCAGAACAGCCCGTCAGGGGGTGGCTGGCTACACCTTC | 15 | TRBD1 | TRBJ1-2 | . | TRBV5-4
CASSEALIPGQFFYEQYF | TGTGCCAGCAGTGAAGCCTTGATCCCGGGACAGTTTTTCTACGAGCAGTACTTC | 18 | TRBD1 | TRBJ2-7 | . | TRBV6-1
CASSFPGQGNEQFF | TGTGCCAGCAGCTTCCCGGGACAGGGGAATGAGCAGTTCTTC | 14 | TRBD1 | TRBJ2-1 | . | TRBV7-9
CAWSLGLAGSYEQYF | TGTGCCTGGAGTCTCGGACTAGCGGGAAGCTACGAGCAGTACTTC | 15 | TRBD2 | TRBJ2-7 | once | TRBV30
CASSNRSPNTEAFF | TGTGCCAGCAGTAACAGGAGCCCTAACACTGAAGCTTTCTTT | 14 | . | TRBJ1-1 | . | TRBV27
CASSAPGTGLLGANVLTF | TGTGCCAGCAGCGCACCCGGGACAGGGTTGTTGGGGGCCAACGTCCTGACTTTC | 18 | TRBD1 | TRBJ2-6 | . | TRBV5-4
CAISETATGNTIYF | TGTGCCATCAGTGAAACAGCCACGGGAAACACCATATATTTT | 14 | . | TRBJ1-3 | . | TRBV10-3
CASGARQGEAYEQYF | TGCGCCAGCGGCGCCAGACAGGGGGAGGCCTACGAGCAGTACTTC | 15 | TRBD1 | TRBJ2-7 | . | TRBV5-1
CASSLEQASEAFF | TGTGCCAGCAGCTTAGAACAGGCGTCCGAAGCTTTCTTT | 13 | . | TRBJ1-1 | . | TRBV7-9
CASRESRDSGFYEQYF | TGTGCCAGCAGGGAAAGCCGGGACAGTGGATTCTACGAGCAGTACTTC | 16 | TRBD1 | TRBJ2-7 | . | TRBV6-1
CASSSTSPSDTQYF | TGTGCCAGCAGTTCGACTAGCCCTTCGGATACGCAGTATTTT | 14 | TRBD2 | TRBJ2-3 | . | TRBV11-2
CASSPLSGTLDTEALF | TGTGCCAGCTCACCCTTATCCGGGACACTGGACACTGAAGCTCTCTTT | 16 | . | TRBJ1-1 | . | TRBV18
CATSDYYTGELFF | TGTGCCACCTCAGACTACTACACCGGGGAGCTGTTTTTT | 13 | . | TRBJ2-2 | few | TRBV25-1
CASRGPGGYQETQYF | TGCGCCAGCAGGGGTCCAGGGGGCTACCAAGAGACCCAGTACTTC | 15 | TRBD1 | TRBJ2-5 | large | TRBV10-2
CASSAGGSSNQPQHF | TGTGCCAGCAGCGCAGGGGGTAGCAGCAATCAGCCCCAGCATTTT | 15 | TRBD1 | TRBJ1-5 | . | TRBV7-9
CASSLGMGRQPQHF | TGTGCCAGCAGTTTAGGGATGGGGCGTCAGCCCCAGCATTTT | 14 | . | TRBJ1-5 | . | TRBV27
CASSLLAGGTTDTQYF | TGTGCCAGCAGCTTACTAGCGGGAGGCACCACAGATACGCAGTATTTT | 16 | TRBD2 | TRBJ2-3 | . | TRBV7-2
CASSRDIAGANVLTF | TGTGCCAGCAGTAGGGACATTGCTGGGGCCAACGTCCTGACTTTC | 15 | . | TRBJ2-6 | . | TRBV6-5
CASSLRLPYGYTF | TGTGCCAGCAGCTTACGACTTCCCTATGGCTACACCTTC | 13 | . | TRBJ1-2 | . | TRBV13
CASSTTGLSNQPQHF | TGTGCCAGCAGCACGACGGGTCTTAGCAATCAGCCCCAGCATTTT | 15 | . | TRBJ1-5 | . | TRBV2
CASGEGDYGYTF | TGCGCCAGCGGTGAGGGGGACTATGGCTACACCTTC | 12 | . | TRBJ1-2 | . | TRBV5-1
CASRLPGQGGGGYTF | TGTGCCAGCAGACTCCCGGGACAGGGAGGGGGTGGCTACACCTTC | 15 | TRBD1 | TRBJ1-2 | . | TRBV28
CAISESASGGWSTDTQYF | TGTGCCATCAGTGAGTCGGCTAGCGGGGGCTGGTCCACAGATACGCAGTATTTT | 18 | TRBD2 | TRBJ2-3 | . | TRBV10-3
CASSATRGTEAFF | TGTGCCAGCAGTGCCACACGAGGCACTGAAGCTTTCTTT | 13 | . | TRBJ1-1 | once | TRBV2
CASSETQGANYEQYF | TGTGCCAGCAGTGAAACACAGGGGGCGAACTACGAGCAGTACTTC | 15 | TRBD1 | TRBJ2-7 | . | TRBV6-1
CASSPFPGGVFSFGIQYF | TGTGCCAGCTCACCATTTCCAGGGGGCGTCTTTAGTTTCGGCATTCAGTACTTC | 18 | TRBD1 | TRBJ2-4 | . | TRBV18
CASSLARQGVTEAFF | TGTGCCAGCAGCTTAGCGCGACAGGGGGTCACTGAAGCTTTCTTT | 15 | TRBD1 | TRBJ1-1 | . | TRBV7-8
CASSGTSVRELFF | TGCGCCAGCAGCGGGACTAGCGTCCGGGAGCTGTTTTTT | 13 | TRBD2 | TRBJ2-2 | . | TRBV10-1
CASGGQGAGGYTF | TGTGCCAGCGGGGGACAGGGGGCGGGTGGCTACACCTTC | 13 | TRBD1 | TRBJ1-2 | . | TRBV25-1
CSVDDYRGRRLGLYGYTF | TGCAGCGTTGATGATTACAGGGGGCGACGGTTAGGACTATATGGCTACACCTTC | 18 | TRBD1 | TRBJ1-2 | once | TRBV29-1
CASRDQRASTDTQYF | TGTGCCAGCAGAGATCAGCGGGCTAGCACAGATACGCAGTATTTT | 15 | . | TRBJ2-3 | few | TRBV5-4
CASSEAGTANEKLFF | TGCGCCAGCAGCGAAGCGGGGACAGCTAATGAAAAACTGTTTTTT | 15 | TRBD1 | TRBJ1-4 | . | TRBV4-1
CASSLWDRATGELFF | TGTGCCAGCAGCCTCTGGGACAGGGCCACCGGGGAGCTGTTTTTT | 15 | TRBD1 | TRBJ2-2 | once | TRBV4-2
CASSLAGVPEAFF | TGTGCCAGCAGCTTGGCAGGGGTCCCCGAAGCTTTCTTT | 13 | . | TRBJ1-1 | . | TRBV5-4
CSGGTSPQETQYF | TGCAGCGGGGGGACTAGCCCTCAAGAGACCCAGTACTTC | 13 | TRBD2 | TRBJ2-5 | . | TRBV29-1
CASSQAIWQGYSYEQYF | TGTGCCAGCAGCCAAGCGATCTGGCAGGGCTACTCCTACGAGCAGTACTTC | 17 | . | TRBJ2-7 | few | TRBV14
CASSSPGQGSQGTQYF | TGTGCCAGTAGCTCCCCGGGACAGGGAAGTCAAGGGACCCAGTACTTC | 16 | TRBD1 | TRBJ2-5 | once | TRBV19